Each of the 20 T cell receptor beta chains below was sequenced from the same sample in a study of blood T cell repertoires in COVID-19. Repertoires were generated with immunoSEQ multiplex PCR, while TCRdb's copy carries only in-frame clones and drops some. The sample shows about 88,000 clones, approximately 91% of them seen only once. The sequencing input was peripheral blood. These receptors came from a man in his sixties with acute or convalescent COVID-19.

The chain combines TRBV18 with TRBJ1-1; D might be TRBD1 (5 bases). Germline values: CDR1 KGHSH, CDR2 LQKENI. V gave up 3 bases and J gave up 3 bases, with 14 bases separating them. CDR3 length equals 15 residues. CDR3 nucleotide sequence: TGTGCCAGCTCACCGATCCAGGGAGGGGACACTGAAGCTTTCTTT. The encoded protein is CASSPIQGGDTEAFF.

The chain uses TRBV19 and TRBJ2-1, with D possibly TRBD1 on 5 matching bases. The germline V and J ends were trimmed by 1 base and 4 bases, with 11 bases remaining between them. There are 15 residues in the CDR3. Germline CDR1 is LNHDA and CDR2 is SQIVND (reference sequence). The CDR3 loop reads CASSIGEQVYNEQFF. The CDR3, as DNA: TGTGCCAGTAGTATAGGCGAACAGGTTTACAATGAGCAGTTCTTC.

This clone was found once. The J gene is TRBJ2-3, the V gene TRBV5-1; 9 positions agree with TRBD2. Trimming cost V 8 bases and J 2 bases; bases outside gene matches: 6. The CDR3 extends over 14 amino acids. The germline V gene encodes CDR1 SGHRS and CDR2 YFSETQ. The CDR3 protein is CASLAGEATDTQYF. The CDR3 DNA reads as TGCGCCAGTTTAGCGGGAGAGGCCACAGATACGCAGTATTTT.

The rearrangement joins TRBV7-9 to TRBJ2-5; 9 nucleotides match TRBD1. CDR3 length equals 10 residues. Trimming at V came to 6 bases and at J to 13 bases, leaving 3 bases not matched to a gene. Germline CDR1 and CDR2: SEHNR and FQNEAQ (reference sequence). The CDR3 reads CASSRDRVYF. Here the CDR3 DNA reads TGTGCCAGCAGTCGGGACAGGGTGTACTTC.

This sequence joins TRBV6-5 and TRBJ1-2; 9 bases line up with TRBD1. The J segment lost 4 bases and the V segment lost 6 bases, leaving 9 bases of the junction unmatched. The CDR3 totals 15 residues. Germline lookup yields CDR1 MNHEY and CDR2 SVGAGI. The CDR3 coding sequence is TGTGCCAGCAGAGAGGGGACAGGGTGGTTCTATGGCTACACCTTC. Amino acid sequence: CASREGTGWFYGYTF.

J is TRBJ2-7 and V is TRBV19; 7 bases line up with TRBD1. V lost 4 bases and J lost 2; bases outside the gene matches: 11. Per germline, CDR1 LNHDA and CDR2 SQIVND (reference sequence). The CDR3 has 16 residues. The CDR3 bases are TGTGCCAGTAGTACCGTTTACCGGGACAGCGCCTACGAGCAGTACTTC. Encoded protein: CASSTVYRDSAYEQYF.

This clone has just one count. This chain joins TRBV7-6 and TRBJ2-7; 11 bases match TRBD1. Unmatched junction bases numbered 3, after V lost 2 bases and J lost 3 bases. The CDR3 is 15 residues long. The germline CDR1 and CDR2 sequences are SGHVS and FNYEAQ. In nucleotides, the CDR3 is TGTGCCAGCAGCTTATCGGGACAGGGGGGCTACGAGCAGTACTTC. Its translation: CASSLSGQGGYEQYF.

The J gene is TRBJ1-1, the V gene TRBV30; D gene ambiguous. V was cut by 3 bases and J by 10 bases, with 24 bases left in between. There are 15 residues in the CDR3. Germline V gives CDR1 GTSNPN, CDR2 SVGIG (reference sequence). The CDR3 here is CAWRLTGNTEGRAFF. DNA of the CDR3: TGTGCCTGGAGGTTGACCGGGAACACGGAGGGAAGAGCTTTCTTT.

This rearrangement joins TRBV11-1 to TRBJ2-3; D gene ambiguous. CDR1 and CDR2 from the germline V gene are SGHAT and FQDESV (reference sequence). Deletions cut 2 bases from V and 4 bases from J, with 4 bases between. CDR3 length: 12 residues. CDR3: CASSLLADTQYF. In DNA, the CDR3 is TGTGCCAGCAGCTTATTAGCAGATACGCAGTATTTT. The whole variable domain, remainder taken from reference TRBV11-1 and TRBJ2-3, is EAEVAQSPRYKITEKSQAVAFWCDPISGHATLYWYRQILGQGPELLVQFQDESVVDDSQLPKDRFSAERLKGVDSTLKIQPAELGDSAMYLCASSLLADTQYFGPGTRLTVL.

This clone has only one observation. The V gene is TRBV7-9, the J gene TRBJ2-2; 7 bases fit TRBD2. The germline gives CDR1 SEHNR, CDR2 FQNEAQ (reference sequence). Losses at the gene ends were 4 bases for V and 0 bases for J; bases not matched to a gene: 8. This CDR3 is built from 17 residues. The CDR3 DNA is TGTGCCAGCAGCTCCGGTCACGGGACTACGAACACCGGGGAGCTGTTTTTT. This gives the protein CASSSGHGTTNTGELFF. The whole variable domain, remainder taken from reference TRBV7-9 and TRBJ2-2, is DTGVSQNPRHKITKRGQNVTFRCDPISEHNRLYWYRQTLGQGPEFLTYFQNEAQLEKSRLLSDRFSAERPKGSFSTLEIQRTEQGDSAMYLCASSSGHGTTNTGELFFGEGSRLTVL.

This clone was seen a handful of times. The chain recombines TRBV14 with TRBJ1-1; perhaps TRBD1 as D (6 bases). CDR1 is SGHDN, CDR2 FVKESK, per germline. Trimming removed 4 bases at V and 5 bases at J, with 17 bases between. The CDR3 length is 15 residues. CDR3 amino acids: CASSPPGQRVTEAFF. DNA for the CDR3: TGTGCCAGCAGCCCCCCCGGACAGAGGGTGACTGAAGCTTTCTTT.

The chain is built from TRBV7-8 and TRBJ1-4; the D gene is possibly TRBD1 (6 bases). The length of the CDR3 is 15 residues. The V end was cut by 3 bases, the J end by 5 bases, with 13 bases between. In germline, CDR1 is SGHVS, CDR2 FQNEAQ. The CDR3 is CASSLDRGVNEKLFF. DNA of the CDR3: TGTGCCAGCAGCTTGGACAGAGGAGTAAATGAAAAACTGTTTTTT.

This rearrangement joins TRBV6-6 to TRBJ2-5; D remains unclear. This CDR3 comprises 12 residues. Trimming cost V 8 bases and J 1 base, with 8 bases left between them. Germline V gene lookup returns CDR1 MNHNY and CDR2 SVGAGI (reference sequence). CDR3 residues: CASAASQETQYF. The CDR3 coding sequence is TGTGCCAGCGCGGCGAGCCAAGAGACCCAGTACTTC.

This clone has just a few counts. The J gene is TRBJ2-5, the V gene TRBV7-9; no firm D call. Trimming removed 1 base at V and 2 bases at J, with 11 bases between. The CDR3 sequence is 15 residues long. CDR1 is SEHNR and CDR2 is FQNEAQ in the germline V gene (reference sequence). DNA of the CDR3: TGTGCCAGCAGCTTAGTTCGAGGAGTACAAGAGACCCAGTACTTC. It is translated as CASSLVRGVQETQYF.

The chain carries TRBV13 and TRBJ2-3; D gene uncertain. V lost 2 bases, J lost 2 bases, and 11 bases lay in between. CDR3 length equals 15 residues. Germline lookup yields CDR1 PRHDT and CDR2 FYEKMQ (reference sequence). The CDR3 reads CASSLRTNPTDTQYF. The CDR3 bases are TGTGCCAGCAGCTTAAGAACTAACCCCACAGATACGCAGTATTTT.

This clone appeared once. This chain connects TRBV9 to TRBJ2-1; 8 bases map to TRBD2. The CDR3 extends over 17 amino acids. J gave up 5 bases and V 0 bases, and 10 bases lay outside the gene matches. Germline V gene sequence: CDR1 SGDLS, CDR2 YYNGEE. CDR3 bases: TGTGCCAGCAGCGTAGGGGGCGGGAGGCCCCACGACAATGAGCAGTTCTTC. Protein sequence: CASSVGGGRPHDNEQFF.

CDR3 amino acids: CASSPGQGARNEQFF. DNA of the CDR3: TGTGCCAGCAGCCCCGGACAGGGGGCGAGGAATGAGCAGTTCTTC. The chain is built from TRBV4-2 and TRBJ2-1; 11 nucleotides line up with TRBD1. CDR3 size: 15 residues. The V and J ends lost 4 bases and 7 bases, in that order; junction bases with no gene match: 6. Germline-derived CDR1 and CDR2 are LGHNA and YNFKEQ.

The chain uses TRBV29-1 and TRBJ1-1; a weak D match, TRBD1 (5 bases). The V end was cut by 8 bases, the J end by 0 bases, with 16 bases between. From germline, CDR1 is SQVTM and CDR2 ANQGSEA. The CDR3 totals 14 residues. CDR3 in DNA: TGCAGCCTGGGTAAAGGACATCTGAACACTGAAGCTTTCTTT. This sequence encodes CSLGKGHLNTEAFF.

This clone appeared a single time. The chain carries TRBV19 and TRBJ2-7; D possibly corresponds to TRBD1 (6 bases). V was shortened by 3 bases and J by 7 bases, with 13 bases between the two germline ends. Per germline, CDR1 LNHDA and CDR2 SQIVND (reference sequence). CDR3 length: 13 residues. The CDR3 loop is CASSILQGKEQYF. The CDR3 DNA reads TGTGCCAGTAGTATCCTACAGGGAAAGGAGCAGTACTTC.

The rearrangement uses TRBV6-5 and TRBJ2-7; D perhaps matches TRBD2 (6 bases). The germline gives CDR1 MNHEY, CDR2 SVGAGI. V lost 6 bases and J 0 bases, leaving 15 bases between the germline ends. The CDR3 extends over 15 amino acids. The DNA of the CDR3 is TGTGCCAGCAGGGCCGGGACTCGGAGCTCCTACGAGCAGTACTTC. Its translation is CASRAGTRSSYEQYF.